This T cell receptor (beta chain) was captured in a study of shared clonotypes between healthy human individuals (dated by TCRdb to 2020 to 2022). Background for the entire study: A few men and two women, aged 18 to 49 years, made up the cohort. Per donor, three plates each were used for CD4 naive and CD4 memory, two for CD8 naive, and one for CD8 memory. The study deeply sequenced blood TCR repertoires of roughly five healthy adults to estimate repertoire size and the extent of clonotype sharing between individuals. Different laboratories and diverse techniques were used to prepare libraries and sequence TCR repertoires, to increase sequencing depth and limit assay-specific biases. Between about 0.9 and 9 billion PBMCs per donor were obtained by leukapheresis. General findings and caveats noted by the study authors: Rarefaction of sorted-subset datasets indicated incomplete sequencing despite the large sequencing depth. The genetic and exposure-history diversity represented was limited by the small number of donors. Pairwise subsampling led to the expectation that sequencing depth would affect the degree of clonotype sharing among donors. Compared with non-shared clonotypes, the clonotypes found in all four sorted-subset donors had higher generation probabilities. Naive subsets generally had larger estimated clonotype richness than memory subsets. Sharing across a few donors was observed for around 5% of naive CD4, about 3.2% of naive CD8, over 2% of memory CD4, and around 0.44% of memory CD8 clonotypes. Only blood was sampled, and tissue TCR repertoires likely differ from those in blood.

Donors were healthy HIV-negative adults with no recently reported acute infections or vaccinations. Only Caucasian adults living in Nashville, Tennessee, USA were represented among the donors. CD4+ T cells were enriched by magnetic negative selection; naive cells were then positively selected on CD45RA, and the negative fraction formed the memory subset. After blood collection by leukapheresis, PBMCs were isolated using Ficoll-Histopaque density gradient centrifugation and then cryopreserved in the vapor phase of liquid nitrogen. Analytical flow cytometry was used to check the purity and quantity of each magnetically sorted T cell population. Each sorted fraction had its genomic DNA isolated and then quantified by UV absorbance on a Nanodrop 2000c. The CDR3 contains 13 residues, cysteine and phenylalanine counted. Of all the DNA, just the CDR3 is kept, 39 bases in frame from base 1. Trimming removed 0 bases from V and 8 bases from J, leaving 10 bases between the germline ends. CDR1 and CDR2 were assigned from the germline V gene as MNHEY and SVGAGI.

With regard to this clone: What antigen it recognizes has not been identified. Base-call qualities are not available, and no considerably larger clone is one nucleotide away. The sample has other DNA sequences that encode this CDR3 too.

Using the deep immunoSEQ assay, multiplex PCR amplified TCR CDR3 regions from genomic DNA. For each cell subset, the extracted genomic DNA was distributed evenly across all wells of several immunoSEQ 96-well plates, and each plate served as one replicate. For sorted subsets, each replicate PCR was loaded with approximately 200 ng genomic DNA, equivalent to 25,000 to 35,000 T cell genomes. Purified libraries were measured with a Qubit 3.0 fluorometer, size-checked on a Bioanalyzer 2100, and measured again with the KAPA Library Quantification kit. A separate single-read 150-cycle Illumina NextSeq 550 flow cell was used to sequence each immunoSEQ 96-well plate. Per the source publication's procedure: The immunoSEQ output contained only junctional sequences without quality scores, so filtering could not match that applied to full-length reads. To assign V/J genes and CDR3, sequences were annotated against IMGT germline references using PyIR, a Python wrapper for IgBLAST v1.9. Reads with weak V/J assignments (E-value above 1e-6), missing CDR3, stop codons, out-of-frame junctions, or ambiguous translated residues were removed. A V3J clonotype was defined by an identical inferred V gene, J gene, and CDR3 amino acid sequence. To compute the percentage overlap between repertoires, the number of shared unique clonotypes was divided by the size of the smaller repertoire. RTK rarefaction, the Chao1 estimator, and Recon v2.1 estimates of unobserved clonotypes were used to assess repertoire richness. OLGA was used to compute generation probabilities for all TCRbeta clonotypes that the gDNA method yielded from a few donors. As stored in TCRdb, this immuneACCESS dataset retains in-frame rearrangements with V and J assigned. A fraction of the clones does not appear; measured against another copy, unresolved V genes explain less than half of the discrepancy, and the remainder lacks a known reason. The V and J calls and clone size were taken over from that table, and D and trimming were inferred from the DNA. Within this sample are approximately 2.5 million clones, with over 85% of them counted one time only. The ten largest clones take up approximately 0.37% of the sample.

The sequencing input was naive CD4+ T cells from PBMCs. This specimen's cell subset or site label, per the study, means: CD45RA+ positively selected. This chain joins TRBV6-5 to TRBJ1-2; the D segment could be TRBD1, given 5 matching bases. The sequence was collected from a man between 18 and 29 years old in good health. Some clones in this sample may be carry-over from other donors' samples. The nucleotide sequence reads TGTGCCAGCAGTTACTCCCCTCGGGGGGGCTACACCTTC. The encoded protein is CASSYSPRGGYTF.